Following are 26 T cell receptor beta chains from one sample sequenced in a study of blood T cell repertoires in COVID-19. Some clones are missing from TCRdb's copy, which holds only in-frame ones; the method was immunoSEQ multiplex PCR. There are about 280,000 clones in the sample; 86% occur only once, and around 3% lies in the top ten. The source material was peripheral blood. Source of these receptors: a woman in her twenties or thirties with active or convalescent COVID-19.

The chain couples TRBV7-9 to TRBJ1-1; TRBD1 agrees at 7 bases. From germline, CDR1 is SEHNR and CDR2 FQNEAQ (reference sequence). This CDR3 region has 14 residues. V was clipped by 5 bases and J by 5 bases; unmatched bases: 8. CDR3 bases: TGTGCCAGCAGCAGAGGAACAGGGGATACTGAAGCTTTCTTT. This sequence encodes CASSRGTGDTEAFF.

The V call is TRBV27, the J call TRBJ1-2; 7 bases are a match to TRBD1. V lost 7 bases, J lost 4 bases, and 3 bases stayed unmatched. CDR3 length: 12 amino acids. CDR1 and CDR2 from the germline V gene are MNHEY and SMNVEV (reference sequence). The CDR3 region has the DNA TGTGCCAGCATGGGGGACAGCTATGGCTACACCTTC. Amino acids: CASMGDSYGYTF.

J is TRBJ1-1 and V is TRBV6-5; D is unclear. Germline V gene sequence: CDR1 MNHEY, CDR2 SVGAGI. V lost 4 bases and J lost 5, with 14 bases in between. This CDR3 has 14 amino acids. The CDR3 region has the DNA TGTGCCAGCAGTTCCTCGGCCGGGAATACTGAAGCTTTCTTT. The encoded protein is CASSSSAGNTEAFF.

The chain joins TRBV29-1 to TRBJ2-3, with TRBD2 matching 7 bases. This CDR3 region has 13 residues. The V segment lost 6 bases and the J segment 3 bases; nucleotides outside the gene matches: 6. CDR1 SQVTM and CDR2 ANQGSEA come from the germline V gene. The CDR3 DNA follows: TGCAGCGTCGATGGGCGGGGGACAGATACGCAGTATTTT. It is translated as CSVDGRGTDTQYF.

V gene TRBV20-1 combines with J gene TRBJ1-1, with D perhaps matching TRBD1 (6 bases). This CDR3 has 13 amino acids. CDR1 is DFQATT, CDR2 SNEGSKA, per germline (reference sequence). V lost 3 bases and J 5 bases, leaving 13 bases between the germline ends. CDR3 nucleotides: TGCAGTGCTAGTAACAGGGCCCGTACTGAAGCTTTCTTT. Protein: CSASNRARTEAFF.

The chain couples TRBV27 to TRBJ2-3; the D is unclear. The germline gives CDR1 MNHEY, CDR2 SMNVEV (reference sequence). CDR3 length: 14 amino acids. The germline V and J ends were trimmed by 7 bases and 5 bases, with 16 bases remaining between them. The CDR3 here is CASTNSNALDTQYF. The CDR3 DNA is TGTGCCAGCACTAACAGTAATGCCTTAGATACGCAGTATTTT.

This rearrangement joins TRBV7-3 to TRBJ2-1; 8 bases fit TRBD2. With 2 bases clipped from V and 2 bases from J, the junction kept 20 bases outside the gene matches. CDR3 length: 21 amino acids. CDR1 and CDR2 (germline): SGHTA, FQGTGA. The CDR3 loop reads CASSLGGARVIAGKTYNEQFF. CDR3 DNA: TGTGCCAGCAGCTTAGGGGGAGCCAGGGTAATAGCGGGGAAAACCTACAATGAGCAGTTCTTC. The variable domain in full, completed from reference TRBV7-3 and TRBJ2-1, reads GAGVSQTPSNKVTEKGKYVELRCDPISGHTALYWYRQSLGQGPEFLIYFQGTGAADDSGLPNDRFFAVRPEGSVSTLKIQRTERGDSAVYLCASSLGGARVIAGKTYNEQFFGPGTRLTVL.

A note on this clone: This CDR3 is missing its conserved last phenylalanine or tryptophan, likely due to a read error. It is unclear where the CDR3 begins or ends on the DNA, so no DNA is shown, and the CDR3 is as TCRdb lists it. J is TRBJ1-4 and V is TRBV14. Including both end residues, the CDR3 is 10 amino acids long. Germline values: CDR1 SGHDN, CDR2 FVKESK. Here the CDR3 reads CASSQAPGYV.

The J gene is TRBJ2-1, the V gene TRBV7-2, with unresolved D. V dropped 1 base and J dropped 6 bases, with 13 bases sitting between them. The CDR3 sequence is 15 residues long. Germline lookup yields CDR1 SGHTA and CDR2 FQGNSA. For the CDR3, the DNA is TGTGCCAGCAGCTTAGGTGCAGGAAGCCCCAATGAGCAGTTCTTC. As protein: CASSLGAGSPNEQFF.

This chain uses TRBV2 with TRBJ1-2, with TRBD1 identical over 7 bases. The CDR3 runs to 14 residues. CDR1 is SNHLY and CDR2 is FYNNEI in the germline V gene. The V gene end was trimmed by 6 bases and the J gene end by 0 bases; junction bases not matched to a gene: 4. CDR3 in DNA: TGTGCCAGCAGGAGGGACAGCTCTAACTATGGCTACACCTTC. As protein: CASRRDSSNYGYTF.

The CDR3 nucleotides are TGTGCCAGCAGTTTTTGGCGGGGAAACTATGGCTACACCTTC. Translation: CASSFWRGNYGYTF. The chain links TRBV27 to TRBJ1-2; D remains ambiguous. The germline V gene encodes CDR1 MNHEY and CDR2 SMNVEV (reference sequence). Trimming left V 3 bases short and J 2 bases short, with 10 bases between. The CDR3 sequence is 14 residues long.

The V gene is TRBV4-1, the J gene TRBJ1-5; no definite D call. V was shortened by 4 bases and J by 6 bases, with 16 bases between the two germline ends. The germline gives CDR1 MGHRA, CDR2 YSYEKL. The CDR3 is 15 residues long. In nucleotides, the CDR3 is TGCGCCAGCAGCCTAACCCCGAGTTCGGGTCAGCCCCAGCATTTT. It translates to CASSLTPSSGQPQHF.

This clone appeared once. The rearrangement uses TRBV6-5 and TRBJ1-4; D is unclear. With 8 bases removed from V and 0 bases from J, the gap between germline ends came to 10 bases. CDR3 length equals 14 residues. CDR1 is MNHEY and CDR2 is SVGAGI in the germline V gene. In nucleotides, the CDR3 is TGTGCCAGCCTCGAGCGTACAACTAATGAAAAACTGTTTTTT. Its translation is CASLERTTNEKLFF.

The V and J genes are TRBV7-2 and TRBJ2-5; the D gene is possibly TRBD2 (6 bases). CDR3 length: 15 residues. The germline V gene has CDR1 SGHTA and CDR2 FQGNSA. The germline V and J ends were trimmed by 3 bases and 1 base, with 12 bases remaining between them. CDR3 coding DNA: TGTGCCAGCAGCTTGGGTCCGGGAGTCCAAGAGACCCAGTACTTC. It translates to CASSLGPGVQETQYF.

This rearrangement joins TRBV29-1 to TRBJ2-2; unclear D gene. Deletions cut 5 bases from V and 0 bases from J, with 7 bases between. Germline lookup yields CDR1 SQVTM and CDR2 ANQGSEA. The CDR3 runs to 13 residues. As DNA, the CDR3 is TGCAGCGTTCGGCAGGCGAACACCGGGGAGCTGTTTTTT. Amino acid sequence: CSVRQANTGELFF.

This chain uses TRBV27 with TRBJ1-1; D gene unclear. The CDR3 has 13 amino acids. Per germline, CDR1 MNHEY and CDR2 SMNVEV (reference sequence). Between the trimmed V and J ends, which lost 3 bases and 12 bases, there was a span of 17 bases. The chain's CDR3 is CASSFSIMGSSFF. CDR3 sequence (DNA): TGTGCCAGCAGTTTTTCGATTATGGGCTCGTCTTTCTTT.

This chain joins TRBV19 and TRBJ2-3, with 8 bases that match TRBD1. The CDR3 extends over 13 amino acids. V lost 8 bases and J lost 6; bases outside the gene matches: 7. The germline V gene encodes CDR1 LNHDA and CDR2 SQIVND (reference sequence). The CDR3 is CASCERTGDTQYF. The CDR3 DNA reads as TGTGCCAGTTGCGAACGGACAGGGGATACGCAGTATTTT. Full variable domain (missing parts from reference TRBV19 and TRBJ2-3): DGGITQSPKYLFRKEGQNVTLSCEQNLNHDAMYWYRQDPGQGLRLIYYSQIVNDFQKGDIAEGYSVSREKKESFPLTVTSAQKNPTAFYLCASCERTGDTQYFGPGTRLTVL.

V and J are TRBV3-1 (or the pseudogene TRBV3-2) and TRBJ2-1; 8 nucleotides align to TRBD2. This CDR3 is built from 17 residues. Unmatched junction bases numbered 11, after V lost 3 bases and J lost 4 bases. Germline V CDR1 and CDR2: LGHDT, YNNKEL (reference sequence). CDR3 DNA: TGTGCCAGCAGCCATCGGTCCTTCGCGGGGGGATACAATGAGCAGTTCTTC. Protein sequence: CASSHRSFAGGYNEQFF.

This chain connects TRBV27 to TRBJ2-1; TRBD1 is a possible D gene (5 bases). Germline values: CDR1 MNHEY, CDR2 SMNVEV (reference sequence). With 6 bases removed from V and 2 bases from J, the gap between germline ends came to 20 bases. This CDR3 region has 17 residues. In DNA, the CDR3 is TGTGCCAGCAGAAGGGGCCAGGAGTCCTCGCCCTACAATGAGCAGTTCTTC. Protein: CASRRGQESSPYNEQFF.

The CDR3 region has the DNA TGTGCCAGCAGCTTCAACGACAGGGAGAATCAGCCCCAGCATTTT. It encodes CASSFNDRENQPQHF. The chain is built from TRBV5-4 and TRBJ1-5; 7 bases agree with TRBD1. The CDR3 totals 15 residues. Trimming removed 2 bases from V and 4 bases from J; junction bases left unmatched: 6. CDR1 and CDR2 (germline): SGHNT, YYREEE (reference sequence).

The chain has TRBV2 and TRBJ1-4, with 8 positions matching TRBD1. Germline V gene sequence: CDR1 SNHLY, CDR2 FYNNEI. The CDR3 sequence is 15 residues long. V was pared by 5 bases and J by 4 bases, with 6 bases of the junction left unmatched. This chain's CDR3 is CASSPDRGLNEKLFF. The CDR3 region has the DNA TGTGCCAGCAGTCCAGACAGGGGTCTTAATGAAAAACTGTTTTTT.

This clone came up once. The chain combines TRBV5-4 with TRBJ2-2; 9 nucleotides match TRBD2. J gave up 5 bases and V 7 bases, and 9 bases lay outside the gene matches. CDR1 SGHNT and CDR2 YYREEE come from the germline V gene (reference sequence). CDR3 size: 15 residues. The chain's CDR3 is CASRGLAGSTGELFF. The CDR3 DNA follows: TGTGCCAGCCGAGGGCTAGCGGGGAGTACCGGGGAGCTGTTTTTT.

The chain couples TRBV2 to TRBJ1-1; tentatively, D is TRBD1 (5 bases). V was trimmed by 3 bases and J by 4 bases, leaving 9 bases between them. CDR1 SNHLY and CDR2 FYNNEI come from the germline V gene. The CDR3 has 13 amino acids. CDR3 in DNA: TGTGCCAGCAGTGAGCGGGGGACCACTGAAGCTTTCTTT. Its protein product is CASSERGTTEAFF.

The chain carries TRBV5-1 and TRBJ2-5, with D maybe TRBD1 (6 bases). The V end was cut by 0 bases, the J end by 5 bases, with 14 bases between. Germline lookup yields CDR1 SGHRS and CDR2 YFSETQ. This CDR3 comprises 15 residues. CDR3: CASSLVGQGMETQYF. For the CDR3, the DNA is TGCGCCAGCAGCTTGGTGGGTCAGGGGATGGAGACCCAGTACTTC.

V and J are TRBV2 and TRBJ1-3; D is perhaps TRBD1 (6 bases). The germline V gene has CDR1 SNHLY and CDR2 FYNNEI. The CDR3 loop spans 14 amino acids. The V end lost 6 bases, the J end lost 1 base, and 10 bases lay between the germline ends. CDR3: CASSPGTSGNTIYF. The CDR3 bases are TGTGCCAGCAGCCCCGGGACATCTGGAAACACCATATATTTT.

This clone was seen just once. The chain recombines TRBV4-3 with TRBJ2-3; 9 nucleotides line up with TRBD2. With 0 bases clipped from V and 5 bases from J, the junction kept 3 bases outside the gene matches. CDR3 length equals 15 residues. Germline V gives CDR1 LGHNA, CDR2 YSLEER. CDR3 in DNA: TGCGCCAGCAGCCAAGACGTAGCGGGGGAAGATACGCAGTATTTT. Its translation is CASSQDVAGEDTQYF.